The 7 T cell receptor beta chains below all came from one sample that was sequenced in a study of cytomegalovirus exposure and HLA in healthy donors. The PCR made use of 60 Vbeta and 13 Jbeta primers. Only in-frame clones appear in the TCRdb table, and some are missing; sequencing was by immunoSEQ multiplex PCR. The table records some 100,000 clones, 75% of them present only once. The sequencing sample was made of PBMCs. These receptor sequences come from a male donor in good health and CMV-seropositive.

This clone turned up a few times. The J gene is TRBJ1-4, the V gene TRBV18; unclear D gene. Trimming took off 5 bases at V and 7 bases at J, with 14 bases between the two ends. Germline-derived CDR1 and CDR2 are KGHSH and LQKENI. This CDR3 spans 14 amino acids. The CDR3 is CASSMEGLGEKLFF. DNA of the CDR3: TGTGCCAGCTCAATGGAGGGTTTGGGTGAAAAACTGTTTTTT.

The CDR3 bases are TGTGCCAGCAGCCCCAGAGGGCGCAATCAGCCCCAGCATTTT. As protein: CASSPRGRNQPQHF. The V call is TRBV7-8, the J call TRBJ1-5; D is undetermined. The V end was cut by 5 bases, the J end by 2 bases, with 10 bases between. CDR1 is SGHVS and CDR2 is FQNEAQ in the germline V gene. CDR3 length: 14 amino acids. The whole variable domain, remainder taken from reference TRBV7-8 and TRBJ1-5, is GAGVSQSPRYKVAKRGQDVALRCDPISGHVSLFWYQQALGQGPEFLTYFQNEAQLDKSGLPSDRFFAERPEGSVSTLKIQRTQQEDSAVYLCASSPRGRNQPQHFGDGTRLSIL.

V gene TRBV6-5 combines with J gene TRBJ1-2; TRBD1 matches 10 bases. J lost 5 bases, V lost 7 bases, and 10 bases had no gene match. The CDR3 sequence is 15 residues long. The germline CDR1 and CDR2 sequences are MNHEY and SVGAGI. CDR3 sequence reads: CASKIETGGRYGYTF. The CDR3, as DNA: TGTGCCAGCAAAATCGAGACAGGGGGCCGGTATGGCTACACCTTC.

The chain recombines TRBV5-4 with TRBJ2-1; D is possibly TRBD2 (6 bases). The CDR3 is made up of 14 amino acids. Germline lookup yields CDR1 SGHNT and CDR2 YYREEE (reference sequence). V shed 7 bases and J shed 4 bases, with 15 bases lying between them. CDR3 residues: CASHLGGDYNEQFF. Here the CDR3 DNA reads TGTGCCAGCCACCTCGGCGGGGATTACAATGAGCAGTTCTTC.

The chain employs TRBV2 and TRBJ2-7; no firm D call. Germline lookup yields CDR1 SNHLY and CDR2 FYNNEI. The CDR3 is made up of 13 amino acids. Trimming shortened V by 7 bases and J by 2 bases, and 12 bases separated the two germline ends. The CDR3 spells CASTPERTYEQYF. The CDR3 region has the DNA TGTGCCAGCACCCCGGAGCGCACCTACGAGCAGTACTTC.

This clone was picked up one time. The V call is TRBV7-2, the J call TRBJ1-1; D remains unclear. Germline lookup yields CDR1 SGHTA and CDR2 FQGNSA. V gave up 5 bases and J gave up 0 bases, with 7 bases separating them. The CDR3 contains 13 residues. The CDR3: CASSLDLNTEAFF. For the CDR3, the DNA is TGTGCCAGCAGCCTCGACTTGAACACTGAAGCTTTCTTT.

V usage is TRBV27 and J usage is TRBJ2-5; D is unresolved. The CDR3 covers 11 residues. Trimming pared 3 bases from V and 4 bases from J, leaving 3 bases between. The germline CDR1 and CDR2 sequences are MNHEY and SMNVEV (reference sequence). The CDR3 region is CASSFRETQYF. In DNA form, the CDR3 reads TGTGCCAGCAGTTTCAGAGAGACCCAGTACTTC.